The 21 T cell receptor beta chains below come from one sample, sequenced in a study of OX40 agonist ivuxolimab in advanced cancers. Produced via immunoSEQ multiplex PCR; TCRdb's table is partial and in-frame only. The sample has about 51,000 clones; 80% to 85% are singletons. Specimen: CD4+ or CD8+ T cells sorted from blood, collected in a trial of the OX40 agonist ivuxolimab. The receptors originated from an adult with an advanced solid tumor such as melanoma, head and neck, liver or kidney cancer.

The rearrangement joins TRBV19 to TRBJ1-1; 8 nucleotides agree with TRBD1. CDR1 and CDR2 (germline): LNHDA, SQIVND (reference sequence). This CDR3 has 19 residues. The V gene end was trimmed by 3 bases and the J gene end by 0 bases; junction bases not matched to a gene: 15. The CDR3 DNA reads TGTGCCAGTAGTATTTCCGCTCGGGGCAGGGGGCTATTGAACACTGAAGCTTTCTTT. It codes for CASSISARGRGLLNTEAFF.

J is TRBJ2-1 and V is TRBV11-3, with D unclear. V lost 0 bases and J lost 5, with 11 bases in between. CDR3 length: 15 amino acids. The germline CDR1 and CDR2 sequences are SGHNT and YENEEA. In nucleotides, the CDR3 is TGTGCCAGCAGCTTAGATGTTGGCAGCAACAATGAGCAGTTCTTC. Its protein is CASSLDVGSNNEQFF.

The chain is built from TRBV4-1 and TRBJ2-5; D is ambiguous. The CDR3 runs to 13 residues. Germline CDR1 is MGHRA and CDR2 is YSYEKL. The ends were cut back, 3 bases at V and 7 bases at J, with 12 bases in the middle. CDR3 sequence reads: CASSQDGYGTQYF. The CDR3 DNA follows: TGCGCCAGCAGCCAGGACGGTTACGGGACCCAGTACTTC.

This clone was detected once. In nucleotides, the CDR3 is TGTGCCAGCAGTTACTCAAGGACAGTGGATAATTCACCCCTCCACTTT. Encoded protein: CASSYSRTVDNSPLHF. J is TRBJ1-6 and V is TRBV6-5, with D perhaps matching TRBD1 (6 bases). The ends were cut back, 0 bases at V and 5 bases at J, with 11 bases in the middle. CDR3 length: 16 amino acids. Germline lookup yields CDR1 MNHEY and CDR2 SVGAGI.

The CDR3 is CASSLVGGAYEQYF. CDR3 nucleotide sequence: TGTGCCAGCAGCTTAGTAGGGGGCGCGTACGAGCAGTACTTC. This chain connects TRBV13 to TRBJ2-7; 7 bases agree with TRBD1. The V and J ends lost 1 base and 4 bases, in that order; junction bases with no gene match: 4. Germline CDR1 reads PRHDT; CDR2 reads FYEKMQ (reference sequence). CDR3 length: 14 residues.

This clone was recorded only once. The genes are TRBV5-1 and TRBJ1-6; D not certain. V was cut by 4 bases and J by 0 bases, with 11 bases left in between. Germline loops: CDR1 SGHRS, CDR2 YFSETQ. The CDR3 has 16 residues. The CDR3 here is CASSDAGSSYNSPLHF. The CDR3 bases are TGCGCCAGCAGCGATGCCGGGAGCTCCTATAATTCACCCCTCCACTTT.

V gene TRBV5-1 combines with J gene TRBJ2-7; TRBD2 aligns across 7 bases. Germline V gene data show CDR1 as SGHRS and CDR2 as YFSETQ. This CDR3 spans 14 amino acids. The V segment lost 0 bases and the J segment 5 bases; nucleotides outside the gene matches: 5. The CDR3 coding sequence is TGCGCCAGCAGCTTGGGCCAGGGACTAAACGAGCAGTACTTC. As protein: CASSLGQGLNEQYF.

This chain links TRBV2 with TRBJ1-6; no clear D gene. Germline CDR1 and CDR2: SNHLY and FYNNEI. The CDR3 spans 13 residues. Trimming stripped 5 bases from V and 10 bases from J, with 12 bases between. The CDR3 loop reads CASSPKGYSPLHF. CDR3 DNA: TGTGCCAGCAGTCCAAAAGGGTACTCACCCCTCCACTTT. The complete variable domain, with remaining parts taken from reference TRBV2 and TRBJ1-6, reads EPEVTQTPSHQVTQMGQEVILRCVPISNHLYFYWYRQILGQKVEFLVSFYNNEISEKSEIFDDQFSVERPDGSNFTLKIRSTKLEDSAMYFCASSPKGYSPLHFGNGTRLTVT.

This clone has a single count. The CDR3 spells CASSFRDASYEQYF. CDR3 nucleotides: TGCGCCAGCAGCTTCCGGGACGCGTCCTACGAGCAGTACTTC. This chain joins TRBV5-1 and TRBJ2-7; D possibly matches TRBD1 or TRBD2 (5 bases each). V dropped 2 bases and J dropped 1 base, with 10 bases sitting between them. The CDR3 runs to 14 residues. The germline gives CDR1 SGHRS, CDR2 YFSETQ.

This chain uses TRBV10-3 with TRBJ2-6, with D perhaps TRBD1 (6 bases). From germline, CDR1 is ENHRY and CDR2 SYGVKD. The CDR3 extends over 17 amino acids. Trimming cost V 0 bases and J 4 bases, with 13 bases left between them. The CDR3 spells CAISESTPGVGANVLTF. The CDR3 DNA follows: TGTGCCATCAGTGAGTCGACCCCAGGGGTCGGGGCCAACGTCCTGACTTTC.

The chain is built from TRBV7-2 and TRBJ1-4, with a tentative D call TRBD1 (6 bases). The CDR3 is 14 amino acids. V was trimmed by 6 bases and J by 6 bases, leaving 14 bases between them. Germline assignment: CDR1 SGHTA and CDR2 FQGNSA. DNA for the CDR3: TGTGCCAGCAGGGTGGGGGCAGGGGATGAAAAACTGTTTTTT. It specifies CASRVGAGDEKLFF.

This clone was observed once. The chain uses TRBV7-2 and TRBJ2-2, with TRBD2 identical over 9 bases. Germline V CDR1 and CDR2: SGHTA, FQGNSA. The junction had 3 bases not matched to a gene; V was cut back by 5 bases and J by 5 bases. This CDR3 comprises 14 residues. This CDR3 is CASSPSGGTGELFF. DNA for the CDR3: TGTGCCAGCAGCCCCAGCGGGGGGACCGGGGAGCTGTTTTTT.

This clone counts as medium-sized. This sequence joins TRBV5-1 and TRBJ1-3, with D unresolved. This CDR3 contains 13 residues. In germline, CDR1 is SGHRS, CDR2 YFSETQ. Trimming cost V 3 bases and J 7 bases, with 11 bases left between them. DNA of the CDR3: TGCGCCAGCAGCTCAGACATCCTTAACACCATATATTTT. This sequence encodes CASSSDILNTIYF.

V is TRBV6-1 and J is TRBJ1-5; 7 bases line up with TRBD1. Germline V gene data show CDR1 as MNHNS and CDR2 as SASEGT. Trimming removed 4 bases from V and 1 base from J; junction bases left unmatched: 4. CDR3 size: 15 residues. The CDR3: CASSASTGSNQPQHF. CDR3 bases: TGTGCCAGCAGTGCCTCGACAGGGAGCAATCAGCCCCAGCATTTT.

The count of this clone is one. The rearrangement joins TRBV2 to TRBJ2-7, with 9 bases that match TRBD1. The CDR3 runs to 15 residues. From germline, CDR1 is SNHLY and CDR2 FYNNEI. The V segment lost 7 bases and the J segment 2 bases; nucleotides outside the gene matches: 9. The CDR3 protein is CASKLYGDRAYEQYF. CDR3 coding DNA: TGTGCCAGCAAATTGTATGGGGACAGGGCCTACGAGCAGTACTTC.

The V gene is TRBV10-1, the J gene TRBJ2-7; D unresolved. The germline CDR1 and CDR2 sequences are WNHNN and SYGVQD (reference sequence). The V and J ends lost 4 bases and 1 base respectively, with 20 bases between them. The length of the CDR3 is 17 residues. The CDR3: CASSGAAPPDYSYEQYF. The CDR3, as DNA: TGCGCCAGCAGTGGTGCGGCGCCACCCGATTATTCCTACGAGCAGTACTTC.

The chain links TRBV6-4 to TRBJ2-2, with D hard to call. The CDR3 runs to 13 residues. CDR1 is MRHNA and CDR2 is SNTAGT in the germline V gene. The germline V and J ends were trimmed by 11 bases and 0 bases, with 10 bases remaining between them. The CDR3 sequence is CASRASNTGELFF. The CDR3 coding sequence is TGTGCCTCCCGGGCGTCGAACACCGGGGAGCTGTTTTTT.

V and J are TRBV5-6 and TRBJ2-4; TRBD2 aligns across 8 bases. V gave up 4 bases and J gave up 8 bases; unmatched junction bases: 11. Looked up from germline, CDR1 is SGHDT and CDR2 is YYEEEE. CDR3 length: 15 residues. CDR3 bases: TGTGCCAGCAGCCCCCCCGGGGGGGTTGGGGACATTCAGTACTTC. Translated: CASSPPGGVGDIQYF.

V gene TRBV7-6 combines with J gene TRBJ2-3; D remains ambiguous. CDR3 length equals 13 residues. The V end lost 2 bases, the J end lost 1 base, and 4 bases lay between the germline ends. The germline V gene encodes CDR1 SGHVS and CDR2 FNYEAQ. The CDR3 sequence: CASSLYGTDTQYF. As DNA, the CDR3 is TGTGCCAGCAGCTTATATGGCACAGATACGCAGTATTTT.

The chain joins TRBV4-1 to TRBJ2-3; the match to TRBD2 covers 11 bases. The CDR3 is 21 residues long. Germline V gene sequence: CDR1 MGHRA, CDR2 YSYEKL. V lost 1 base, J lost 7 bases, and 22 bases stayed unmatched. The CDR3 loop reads CASSQVGTSGAMGRGINTQYF. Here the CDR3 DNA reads TGCGCCAGCAGCCAAGTAGGGACTAGCGGTGCCATGGGGAGGGGTATTAATACGCAGTATTTT.

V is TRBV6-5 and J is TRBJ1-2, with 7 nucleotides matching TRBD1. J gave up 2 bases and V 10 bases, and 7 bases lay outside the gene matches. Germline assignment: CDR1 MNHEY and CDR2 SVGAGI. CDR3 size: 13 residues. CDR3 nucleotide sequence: TGTGCCACCACCCGGGACAGCAACTATGGCTACACCTTC. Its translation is CATTRDSNYGYTF.